This T cell receptor beta chain is drawn from a study of Ad26.COV2.S vaccination and SARS-CoV-2 variants. Study information: Enrolled in COV1001, the donor was in the Ad26.COV2.S trial arm, which received the vaccine.

Germline-derived CDR1 and CDR2 are SGHTS and YDEGEE. Trimming took 4 bases from V and 3 from J, leaving 26 bases between them. This CDR3 contains 20 residues. Clones were read by immunoSEQ multiplex PCR, and TCRdb kept only the in-frame ones, dropping some. Here the sample spans about 350,000 clones, 65% to 90% being singletons. About this clone itself: Its specificity is unknown.

Study observations and caveats: Across vaccine and placebo recipients, the breadth of non-spike TCRs was similar.

Specified treatment: around 19 received Ad26.COV2.S at low or high dose, single or two shots; 5 received placebo; per-sample allocation not given. Sampling was done on day 63 after the first vaccine or placebo injection. At a Boston site, the person donating was an adult of 18-55 years. The sample consisted of peripheral blood, taken in a trial of Ad26.COV2.S vaccine versus placebo. The TCR sequence derives from a person aged 18-65 years who received the Ad26.COV2.S COVID-19 vaccine or a placebo. The chain employs TRBV5-8 and TRBJ2-6; possibly TRBD1 or TRBD2 for D (5 bases each). The CDR3 DNA follows: TGTGCCAGCAGCGATGTGAAAAGGGGAGTCATAGGAAGTGGGGCCAACGTCCTGACTTTC. Amino acids: CASSDVKRGVIGSGANVLTF.